This T cell receptor beta chain came from a study of radiotherapy plus CTLA-4 blockade in lung cancer. As for the study in general: Roughly 17% of enrolled patients responded objectively, and 25% to 40% had disease control. Broader study findings: Expansion of tumor-derived TCR clones was observed in blood after radiotherapy plus ipilimumab.

As to this clone: Its antigen is still unknown. One junction end disagrees with the germline gene, perhaps due to a read error.

Profiling relied on immunoSEQ multiplex PCR, and the TCRdb table lists in-frame clones only, not all of them. Among about 73,000 clones, around 87% were seen once, and the ten largest hold over 35%. The CDR3 covers 15 residues. Germline CDR1 and CDR2: SSHAT and FNYEAQ (reference sequence). V is TRBV7-7 and J is TRBJ2-1; D not certain. Sequenced here: peripheral blood, sampled from a patient treated with radiotherapy plus ipilimumab. This TCR came from a human donor with non-small cell lung cancer that progressed on radiotherapy plus ipilimumab. In DNA, the CDR3 is TGTGCTAGCAGCCCGCAGAGAGGCTCCTACAATGAGCAGTTCTTC. Amino acid sequence: CASSPQRGSYNEQFF.